The 10 T cell receptor beta chains in this list originate from one sample, sequenced in a study of shared clonotypes between healthy human individuals. Profiling relied on immunoSEQ multiplex PCR, and the TCRdb table lists in-frame clones only, not all of them. The top ten hold 12% of the sample, which has fewer than 650,000 clones, around 81% seen once. Material: PBMCs. These receptors were obtained from a middle-aged woman in good health. Some clones in this sample may be carry-over from other donors' samples.

This sequence joins TRBV28 and TRBJ1-1; 7 positions agree with TRBD1. Germline lookup yields CDR1 MDHEN and CDR2 SYDVKM. Germline trimming cut 2 bases from V and 2 bases from J; bases unmatched to any gene: 2. The CDR3 contains 14 residues. The DNA of the CDR3 is TGTGCCAGCAGTTTAGACAGGGAAAACACTGAAGCTTTCTTT. Translated: CASSLDRENTEAFF.

The rearrangement links TRBV19 to TRBJ1-5; 9 nucleotides align to TRBD1. Germline lookup yields CDR1 LNHDA and CDR2 SQIVND (reference sequence). CDR3 length: 16 amino acids. V shed 7 bases and J 6 bases; nucleotides not matched to a gene: 13. The CDR3 DNA is TGTGCCAGTACCTCCGGGACAGGGCGTTTCCTTCAGCCCCAGCATTTT. This sequence encodes CASTSGTGRFLQPQHF.

J is TRBJ2-2 and V is TRBV6-4; possible D gene TRBD2, 5 bases. The germline V and J ends were trimmed by 4 bases and 6 bases, with 9 bases remaining between them. Germline V gene data show CDR1 as MRHNA and CDR2 as SNTAGT. The CDR3 length is 13 residues. CDR3 nucleotide sequence: TGTGCCAGCAGTGCCGGGATCTCCGGGGAGCTGTTTTTT. Protein: CASSAGISGELFF.

The V gene is TRBV15, the J gene TRBJ2-1; 13 bases are shared with TRBD2. The V segment lost 2 bases and the J segment 9 bases; nucleotides outside the gene matches: 7. Germline CDR1 is LNHNV and CDR2 is YYDKDF (reference sequence). The CDR3 runs to 16 residues. This CDR3 is CATSRLRTSGSIEQFF. The CDR3 DNA follows: TGTGCCACCAGCAGACTCCGGACTAGCGGGAGTATTGAGCAGTTCTTC.

V gene TRBV14 combines with J gene TRBJ1-2; D is unclear. V was clipped by 3 bases and J by 8 bases, with 13 bases between them. Germline CDR1 and CDR2: SGHDN and FVKESK. The CDR3 has 13 amino acids. CDR3: CASSQQWTGGYTF. CDR3 sequence (DNA): TGTGCCAGCAGCCAGCAATGGACGGGCGGCTACACCTTC.

Turning to this clone: A junction boundary mismatches the germline segment, possibly from a read error. The chain links TRBV28 to TRBJ1-4; D gene ambiguous. CDR3 length: 16 residues. CDR1 is MDHEN and CDR2 is SYDVKM in the germline V gene. The CDR3 loop reads CASSSTPEMNSGPWRF. DNA of the CDR3: TGTGCCAGCAGTTCGACCCCTGAAATGAACAGCGGCCCGTGGAGGTTT.

V gene TRBV5-1 combines with J gene TRBJ1-1, with 7 bases lining up with TRBD1. The CDR3 covers 15 residues. The junction had 9 bases not matched to a gene; V was cut back by 3 bases and J by 4 bases. CDR1 is SGHRS and CDR2 is YFSETQ in the germline V gene. This chain's CDR3 is CASSYSLQGGTEAFF. CDR3 DNA: TGCGCCAGCAGCTACTCCTTGCAGGGGGGCACTGAAGCTTTCTTT.

The gene calls are TRBV9 and TRBJ2-2; D gene ambiguous. Trimming cost V 0 bases and J 5 bases, with 8 bases left between them. Germline CDR1 and CDR2: SGDLS and YYNGEE. The CDR3 consists of 14 residues. For the CDR3, the DNA is TGTGCCAGCAGCGTAGGTGATGGGACCGGGGAGCTGTTTTTT. Amino acid sequence: CASSVGDGTGELFF.

Regarding this clone: A junction boundary mismatches the germline segment, possibly from a read error. The rearrangement uses TRBV7-7 and TRBJ2-6; D is unresolved. The CDR3 is made up of 15 amino acids. Germline V gene sequence: CDR1 SSHAT, CDR2 FNYEAQ (reference sequence). The CDR3 nucleotides read TGTGCTAGCAGCGCCACGGTCTCTGGGGCCAACGTCCTGACTTTC. The encoded protein is CASSATVSGANVLTF. Complete variable domain (other parts from reference TRBV7-7 and TRBJ2-6): GAGVSQSPRYKVTKRGQDVTLRCDPISSHATLYWYQQALGQGPEFLTYFNYEAQPDKSGLPSDRFSAERPEGSISTLTIQRTEQRDSAMYRCASSATVSGANVLTFGAGSRLTVL.

The V call is TRBV19, the J call TRBJ2-2, with D unclear. The V end lost 5 bases, the J end lost 0 bases, and 10 bases lay between the germline ends. CDR1 and CDR2 from the germline V gene are LNHDA and SQIVND (reference sequence). This CDR3 spans 15 amino acids. CDR3 sequence (DNA): TGTGCCAGTAGTGTGGGAACCTCGAACACCGGGGAGCTGTTTTTT. Translated, it gives CASSVGTSNTGELFF.